The source of this TCR beta chain is a study of early T cells in non-severe SARS-CoV-2 infection (TCRdb year 2021). For context, the study as a whole: TCR sequencing used bulk RNA from unsorted whole blood, so alpha and beta chains could not be paired. Results and caveats for the whole study, not just this receptor: VDJdb matching was skewed toward anti-spike CD8 responses, so virus-specific expansions were likely underestimated and private and CD4 specificities were missed.

This was a case-control study nested in a cohort of healthcare workers in London, UK, who had nasopharyngeal swab PCR tests and blood samples taken every week. Between 23 and 31 March 2020, the week of the UK lockdown, healthcare workers were enrolled and then followed up weekly for as long as 16 weeks. A note on this clonotype: The target of this receptor is not known. Base qualities are not provided; no much larger clone lies one nucleotide away.

Libraries were built with 5' RACE. Sequencing was carried out with a NextSeq 500. Unique molecular identifiers were attached to individual cDNA molecules in the TCR library protocol so that sequencing error and PCR bias could be corrected. Both TCR alpha and beta chains were sequenced, and tight co-correlation was observed between alpha and beta sequence abundances in each sample. Concerning the study's data processing: Decombinator V4 was used to annotate TCR sequences for V gene, J gene and CDR3. TCRs were defined as expanded if a significant change between any two time points was detected under a Poisson model with p below 0.0001. TCR abundances were normalised to the total number of TCRs sequenced per sample and were expressed as counts per million. MAIT TCRs were defined by TRAV1-2 paired with TRAJ12, TRAJ20 or TRAJ33, and iNKT TCRs by TRAV10 paired with TRAJ18. A search of VDJdb, accessed on 1 November 2021, was run for TCRs annotated to CMV, EBV and SARS-CoV-2, with TCRs annotated for multiple antigens excluded. TCRdb reprocessing: public reads trimmed at Q25 with fastp, clones called with MiXCR, in-frame beta chains kept. Merged by CDR3 protein, the rows form single entries marked with the most common genes and DNA. These V and J calls rely on TCRdb rather than the paper's analysis. The sample table shows over 25,000 distinct CDR3 sequences, and approximately 5% are seen once. The top ten constitute about an eighth of the sample.

Its CDR3 holds 14 amino acids, cysteine through phenylalanine. The DNA shown is the 42-base CDR3, in frame from base 1. Looking up the germline V gene (reference sequence) yields CDR1 SEHNR and CDR2 FQNEAQ. The junction shows trimming of 3 bases on V and 5 bases on J, plus 13 bases between the germline ends. Sequencing was performed on whole blood. This chain is built from TRBV7-9 and TRBJ2-5; a tentative D call is TRBD1 (6 bases match). The TCR was taken from an adult who was a healthcare worker with PCR-confirmed SARS-CoV-2 infection or an uninfected control (not recorded which). DNA sequence: TGTGCCAGCAGCTTTATAGGGGGTAGGGAGACCCAGTACTTC. The resulting protein is CASSFIGGRETQYF.